These 27 T cell receptor beta chains originate from one sample sequenced in a study of T cell changes during pregnancy in multiple sclerosis. Assay: immunoSEQ multiplex PCR; the TCRdb copy retains only in-frame clones and omits some. The table lists 70,000 to 80,000 clones, 88% of them singletons. The specimen comprised peripheral blood, sampled before pregnancy. These receptors all come from a female donor with multiple sclerosis, enrolled in a pregnancy study.

The chain joins TRBV19 to TRBJ2-1; TRBD2 is a possible D gene (6 bases). Trimming removed 6 bases at V and 5 bases at J, with 20 bases between. Looked up from germline, CDR1 is LNHDA and CDR2 is SQIVND (reference sequence). CDR3 length: 16 residues. CDR3 region: CASREDGGLRNNEQFF. In DNA form, the CDR3 reads TGTGCCAGTAGGGAGGACGGGGGTCTTCGGAACAATGAGCAGTTCTTC.

This sequence joins TRBV7-3 and TRBJ1-2; 9 nucleotides agree with TRBD1. After removal of 2 bases from V and 2 bases from J, the junction contained 6 bases not matched to a gene. This CDR3 has 16 residues. The germline CDR1 and CDR2 sequences are SGHTA and FQGTGA. For the CDR3, the DNA is TGTGCCAGCAGCTTAGAGGGACAGGGAATGAACTATGGCTACACCTTC. Encoded protein: CASSLEGQGMNYGYTF.

V is TRBV29-1 and J is TRBJ2-7, with TRBD1 matching 11 bases. The CDR3 totals 14 residues. CDR1 is SQVTM and CDR2 is ANQGSEA in the germline V gene. V lost 3 bases to trimming and J lost 4 bases; unmatched junction nucleotides: 5. The CDR3 DNA is TGCAGCGTTGAGGGCGGGACAGGGGGATACGAGCAGTACTTC. It translates to CSVEGGTGGYEQYF.

The gene calls are TRBV7-9 and TRBJ2-5, with 8 bases identical to TRBD1. The CDR3 is 13 residues long. From germline, CDR1 is SEHNR and CDR2 FQNEAQ (reference sequence). V lost 5 bases to trimming and J lost 3 bases; unmatched junction nucleotides: 2. CDR3 nucleotide sequence: TGTGCCAGCAGCCTGACAGGGGAAGAGACCCAGTACTTC. Its protein product is CASSLTGEETQYF.

This clone is a singleton in its sample. The chain uses TRBV19 and TRBJ1-5, with 7 positions matching TRBD1. The CDR3 is made up of 16 amino acids. The V segment lost 1 base and the J segment 4 bases; nucleotides outside the gene matches: 7. Germline assignment: CDR1 LNHDA and CDR2 SQIVND (reference sequence). In DNA form, the CDR3 reads TGTGCCAGTAGTATAGGTTGGGACAGAATAAATCAGCCCCAGCATTTT. As protein: CASSIGWDRINQPQHF. The entire variable domain, with the rest obtained from reference TRBV19 and TRBJ1-5, is as follows: DGGITQSPKYLFRKEGQNVTLSCEQNLNHDAMYWYRQDPGQGLRLIYYSQIVNDFQKGDIAEGYSVSREKKESFPLTVTSAQKNPTAFYLCASSIGWDRINQPQHFGDGTRLSIL.

The rearrangement uses TRBV7-8 and TRBJ2-7, with D possibly being TRBD2 (6 bases). Trimming shortened V by 5 bases and J by 0 bases, and 8 bases separated the two germline ends. The germline CDR1 and CDR2 sequences are SGHVS and FQNEAQ. This CDR3 contains 13 residues. The CDR3 DNA reads TGTGCCAGCAGCATCGGGAGCTCCTACGAGCAGTACTTC. This encodes CASSIGSSYEQYF.

The chain links TRBV6-5 to TRBJ2-7, with TRBD1 identical over 10 bases. Germline V lookup: CDR1 MNHEY, CDR2 SVGAGI. The CDR3 is made up of 14 amino acids. Trimming at V came to 2 bases and at J to 6 bases, leaving 4 bases not matched to a gene. In nucleotides, the CDR3 is TGTGCCAGCAGTTACGACGGGACAGGGGCCGAGCAGTACTTC. It specifies CASSYDGTGAEQYF.

This chain links TRBV18 with TRBJ2-2, with a tentative D call TRBD1 (5 bases). Germline loops: CDR1 KGHSH, CDR2 LQKENI. This CDR3 has 15 residues. V was pared by 3 bases and J by 4 bases, with 12 bases between. Here the CDR3 reads CASSPNSQGTGELFF. For the CDR3, the DNA is TGTGCCAGCTCACCGAATTCTCAGGGCACCGGGGAGCTGTTTTTT. The full variable domain, its missing parts supplied by reference TRBV18 and TRBJ2-2, is NAGVMQNPRHLVRRRGQEARLRCSPMKGHSHVYWYRQLPEEGLKFMVYLQKENIIDESGMPKERFSAEFPKEGPSILRIQQVVRGDSAAYFCASSPNSQGTGELFFGEGSRLTVL.

The chain uses TRBV5-6 and TRBJ2-5; TRBD1 agrees at 11 bases. Trimming cost V 1 base and J 5 bases; bases outside gene matches: 10. This CDR3 is 17 amino acids long. Germline CDR1 is SGHDT and CDR2 is YYEEEE. CDR3 residues: CASSLRGTGGFAETQYF. DNA of the CDR3: TGTGCCAGCAGCTTGAGAGGGACAGGGGGATTTGCGGAGACCCAGTACTTC.

The gene calls are TRBV30 and TRBJ2-5; 7 nucleotides line up with TRBD2. V lost 2 bases, J lost 5 bases, and 5 bases stayed unmatched. The CDR3 contains 13 residues. The V gene's germline CDR1 is GTSNPN and CDR2 SVGIG (reference sequence). The CDR3 region is CAWSRGEWETQYF. For the CDR3, the DNA is TGTGCCTGGAGTCGGGGGGAGTGGGAGACCCAGTACTTC.

This clone came up a few times. The chain links TRBV27 to TRBJ1-2; D gene ambiguous. V shed 4 bases and J shed 8 bases, with 11 bases lying between them. Germline assignment: CDR1 MNHEY and CDR2 SMNVEV (reference sequence). The CDR3 loop spans 12 amino acids. CDR3 sequence: CASSSGVGGYTF. The CDR3 DNA is TGTGCCAGCAGTTCCGGAGTCGGGGGCTACACCTTC.

The V gene is TRBV27, the J gene TRBJ1-4; 7 positions match TRBD1. J lost 5 bases, V lost 1 base, and 4 bases had no gene match. Germline CDR1 and CDR2: MNHEY and SMNVEV (reference sequence). The CDR3 runs 15 residues. The CDR3 is CASSLLAQGNEKLFF. CDR3 coding DNA: TGTGCCAGCAGTTTATTAGCACAGGGGAATGAAAAACTGTTTTTT.

The chain joins TRBV11-1 to TRBJ1-2; D gene ambiguous. The V end lost 5 bases, the J end lost 2 bases, and 12 bases lay between the germline ends. CDR1 is SGHAT and CDR2 is FQDESV in the germline V gene (reference sequence). The length of the CDR3 is 14 residues. The CDR3 reads CASSVGVLNYGYTF. The CDR3 DNA reads as TGTGCCAGCAGCGTCGGGGTTTTAAACTATGGCTACACCTTC.

This chain connects TRBV2 to TRBJ2-2, with TRBD1 matching 11 bases. This CDR3 has 19 amino acids. The germline gives CDR1 SNHLY, CDR2 FYNNEI. V gave up 7 bases and J gave up 2 bases; unmatched junction bases: 15. CDR3 coding DNA: TGTGCCAGCAACAGAATCGCGGACAGGGGGCCCCTAAACACCGGGGAGCTGTTTTTT. This codes for CASNRIADRGPLNTGELFF. The full variable domain, its missing parts supplied by reference TRBV2 and TRBJ2-2, is EPEVTQTPSHQVTQMGQEVILRCVPISNHLYFYWYRQILGQKVEFLVSFYNNEISEKSEIFDDQFSVERPDGSNFTLKIRSTKLEDSAMYFCASNRIADRGPLNTGELFFGEGSRLTVL.

The J gene is TRBJ1-4, the V gene TRBV27; 8 bases line up with TRBD1. The length of the CDR3 is 15 residues. Germline CDR1 is MNHEY and CDR2 is SMNVEV (reference sequence). V was clipped by 1 base and J by 3 bases; unmatched bases: 1. DNA of the CDR3: TGTGCCAGCAGTTTATGGACAGGGCCTAATGAAAAACTGTTTTTT. This gives the protein CASSLWTGPNEKLFF.

The chain's CDR3 is CASTQGSGELFF. CDR3 nucleotide sequence: TGTGCCAGCACCCAGGGGTCCGGGGAGCTGTTTTTT. The V and J genes are TRBV6-5 and TRBJ2-2; a weak D match, TRBD1 (6 bases). Trimming cost V 7 bases and J 6 bases, with 9 bases left between them. This CDR3 has 12 residues. Germline CDR1 and CDR2: MNHEY and SVGAGI.

This chain connects TRBV6-6 to TRBJ1-3; TRBD1 is a possible D gene (5 bases). This CDR3 contains 14 residues. Trimming pared 2 bases from V and 4 bases from J, leaving 9 bases between. CDR1 and CDR2 (germline): MNHNY, SVGAGI (reference sequence). CDR3 amino acids: CASSYPGPGNTIYF. CDR3 nucleotides: TGTGCCAGCAGTTACCCAGGGCCAGGAAACACCATATATTTT.

This sequence joins TRBV5-1 and TRBJ2-1; 14 positions agree with TRBD2. CDR1 and CDR2 from the germline V gene are SGHRS and YFSETQ. This CDR3 has 16 residues. With 3 bases clipped from V and 9 bases from J, the junction kept 8 bases outside the gene matches. The CDR3 nucleotides read TGCGCCAGCAGCTCGCGACTAGCGGGAGGGGGCCCTGAGCAGTTCTTC. It translates to CASSSRLAGGGPEQFF.

This chain joins TRBV6-5 and TRBJ2-1, with TRBD2 matching over 8 bases. V was clipped by 6 bases and J by 3 bases; unmatched bases: 7. Germline V lookup: CDR1 MNHEY, CDR2 SVGAGI. This CDR3 comprises 15 residues. CDR3 residues: CASRNLAGGYNEQFF. The DNA for the CDR3 is TGTGCCAGCAGGAACCTAGCGGGTGGCTACAATGAGCAGTTCTTC.

The chain couples TRBV4-1 to TRBJ2-7; 12 nucleotides align to TRBD2. Germline V gene lookup returns CDR1 MGHRA and CDR2 YSYEKL. V was pared by 2 bases and J by 3 bases, with 8 bases of the junction left unmatched. This CDR3 is 17 amino acids long. For the CDR3, the DNA is TGCGCCAGCAGCCAAAAGACTAGCGGGGGCCCCGACTACGAGCAGTACTTC. Its translation is CASSQKTSGGPDYEQYF.

The rearrangement joins TRBV19 to TRBJ1-3; possible D gene TRBD1, 6 bases. Between the trimmed V and J ends, which lost 3 bases and 0 bases, there was a span of 9 bases. CDR3 size: 15 residues. Per the germline V gene, CDR1 is LNHDA and CDR2 is SQIVND (reference sequence). The CDR3 sequence is CASSIPTGSGNTIYF. In DNA form, the CDR3 reads TGTGCCAGTAGTATCCCGACAGGCTCTGGAAACACCATATATTTT.

The rearrangement links TRBV11-3 to TRBJ2-1, with unresolved D. The V end lost 0 bases, the J end lost 1 base, and 16 bases lay between the germline ends. CDR3 length: 18 amino acids. Germline V gene sequence: CDR1 SGHNT, CDR2 YENEEA. CDR3 in DNA: TGTGCCAGCAGCTTAGATCAATCCGGGTCGTGGTCCTACAATGAGCAGTTCTTC. Its protein product is CASSLDQSGSWSYNEQFF. Full variable domain (rest looked up from reference TRBV11-3 and TRBJ2-1): EAGVVQSPRYKIIEKKQPVAFWCNPISGHNTLYWYLQNLGQGPELLIRYENEEAVDDSQLPKDRFSAERLKGVDSTLKIQPAELGDSAVYLCASSLDQSGSWSYNEQFFGPGTRLTVL.

The chain has TRBV13 and TRBJ2-6; tentatively, D is TRBD1 (5 bases). V lost 5 bases to trimming and J lost 5 bases, with 22 bases between them. CDR3 size: 18 residues. Germline V lookup: CDR1 PRHDT, CDR2 FYEKMQ (reference sequence). DNA for the CDR3: TGTGCCAGCAGCCCACAACAGGAGCGATTTCATAGGGCCAACGTCCTGACTTTC. It codes for CASSPQQERFHRANVLTF.

This rearrangement joins TRBV4-2 to TRBJ2-1, with 14 nucleotides matching TRBD2. Trimming cost V 3 bases and J 4 bases; bases outside gene matches: 5. The CDR3 length is 17 residues. Germline CDR1 LGHNA, CDR2 YNFKEQ. The CDR3 DNA is TGTGCCAGCAGCCACACGACTAGCGGGGGGGTTTACAATGAGCAGTTCTTC. Protein: CASSHTTSGGVYNEQFF.

The chain has TRBV5-6 and TRBJ2-2; possibly TRBD2 for D (5 bases). The germline gives CDR1 SGHDT, CDR2 YYEEEE. V shed 2 bases and J shed 6 bases, with 11 bases lying between them. The CDR3 runs to 14 residues. The CDR3 coding sequence is TGTGCCAGCAGCTTTCGCACAGCGGCCGGGGAGCTGTTTTTT. It translates to CASSFRTAAGELFF.

This clone was recorded a few times. The sample carries other DNA sequences with the same CDR3. The chain links TRBV4-1 to TRBJ1-5; a weak D match, TRBD1 (5 bases). Germline V gene sequence: CDR1 MGHRA, CDR2 YSYEKL. V was cut by 0 bases and J by 2 bases, with 11 bases left in between. The CDR3 extends over 16 amino acids. The CDR3 protein is CASSQDGGIGNQPQHF. CDR3 nucleotides: TGCGCCAGCAGCCAAGACGGGGGGATCGGCAATCAGCCCCAGCATTTT.

The chain uses TRBV10-3 and TRBJ1-2; 7 bases are a match to TRBD1. Germline trimming cut 10 bases from V and 2 bases from J; bases unmatched to any gene: 7. The length of the CDR3 is 13 residues. Germline-derived CDR1 and CDR2 are ENHRY and SYGVKD. The CDR3 spells CARRQGSNYGYTF. CDR3 sequence (DNA): TGTGCCAGACGACAGGGATCGAACTATGGCTACACCTTC.